Sequencing of this TCR beta chain was carried out in a study of T cells in Graves' hyperthyroidism and ophthalmopathy. Study-level findings and limits: Clonotypes that were expanded in thyroid above 0.001 mostly appeared in blood too.

RNA transcripts were the template for amplifying TCR beta CDR3 regions. The primer set for the first-round RT-PCR of the TCR CDR3 was HTBI. TCRdb recomputed calls from the multiplex PCR reads with MiXCR, one row per CDR3 protein. The repertoire holds approximately 590,000 distinct CDR3 sequences, with 15% to 19% as singletons. Hyperthyroidism had been newly diagnosed in patients aged 18 to 65, and its duration was under 2 months. Diagnosing involved the use of clinical symptoms, serum thyroxine and TRAb, thyroid ultrasound and orbital computed tomography. Fresh peripheral blood, roughly 9.8 ml of it, supplied the PBMCs. The CDR3 is 15 amino acids. V was cut by 5 bases and J by 0 bases, with 11 bases left in between. CDR1 MNHNS and CDR2 SASEGT come from the germline V gene. Comments on this clonotype: Its antigen remains unknown.

The receptor's source is a woman younger than 45 with Graves' hyperthyroidism. Sample: blood. The chain joins TRBV6-1 to TRBJ1-5; D may be TRBD1 (5 bases). CDR3 loop: CASSTIGGSNQPQHF. Written as DNA, the CDR3 is TGTGCCAGCAGTACTATCGGGGGTAGCAATCAGCCCCAGCATTTT.